This T cell receptor beta chain was documented in a study of T cell changes during pregnancy in multiple sclerosis. Trimming removed 5 bases at V and 7 bases at J, with 14 bases between. The CDR3 runs 14 residues. Germline V lookup: CDR1 SEHNR, CDR2 FQNEAQ (reference sequence). TCRdb's copy holds only in-frame clones and misses some; the assay was immunoSEQ multiplex PCR. Of under 25,000 clones in the sample, more than 75% were seen once. This TCR was sampled from a female donor in good health, enrolled as a control in a pregnancy study. J is TRBJ1-4 and V is TRBV7-9; D gene ambiguous. The material was CD8+ T cells from peripheral blood mononuclear cells, obtained in the first trimester of pregnancy. DNA of the CDR3: TGTGCCAGCAGCGGGAGACCAGAAGGTGAAAAACTGTTTTTT. This codes for CASSGRPEGEKLFF.